Below are 27 T cell receptor beta chains sequenced from a single sample in a study of CD8 T cells in ankylosing spondylitis. Each CDR3 protein is one row after TCRdb ran MiXCR on the 5' RACE reads. This table holds around 340,000 distinct CDR3 sequences, under 15% found once. The specimen was blood, either unsorted or a sorted T cell fraction (not recorded which). Receptor source: a male donor with ankylosing spondylitis or in good health (not recorded which).

The CDR3 bases are TGTGCCAGCAGTTACGGCGGGGGGCTTACGAACACTGAAGCTTTCTTT. Encoded protein: CASSYGGGLTNTEAFF. This sequence joins TRBV6-5 and TRBJ1-1; D is perhaps TRBD1 (6 bases). The ends were cut back, 2 bases at V and 1 base at J, with 14 bases in the middle. The CDR3 covers 16 residues. Germline V gives CDR1 MNHEY, CDR2 SVGAGI.

In its sample, this clonotype was seen a few times. V usage is TRBV29-1 and J usage is TRBJ2-1; D is uncertain. The CDR3 runs 14 residues. CDR1 SQVTM and CDR2 ANQGSEA come from the germline V gene. With 2 bases removed from V and 6 bases from J, the gap between germline ends came to 14 bases. The CDR3 reads CSVERAPESNEQFF. Written as DNA, the CDR3 is TGCAGCGTTGAAAGGGCCCCCGAATCCAATGAGCAGTTCTTC.

Only a few counts were recorded for this clonotype. V and J are TRBV5-1 and TRBJ2-1, with 10 nucleotides matching TRBD1. Germline values: CDR1 SGHRS, CDR2 YFSETQ. Losses at the gene ends were 4 bases for V and 6 bases for J; bases not matched to a gene: 7. This CDR3 spans 15 amino acids. CDR3 DNA: TGCGCCAGCAGCCAGACAGGGGGCTCTGGCAATGAGCAGTTCTTC. This encodes CASSQTGGSGNEQFF.

The rearrangement links TRBV5-1 to TRBJ2-1; D is unresolved. The germline V and J ends were trimmed by 3 bases and 6 bases, with 16 bases remaining between them. The CDR3 has 15 amino acids. In germline, CDR1 is SGHRS, CDR2 YFSETQ. For the CDR3, the DNA is TGCGCCAGCAGCTCGGTCTCTCTAGGTGGCAATGAGCAGTTCTTC. This encodes CASSSVSLGGNEQFF. Using reference TRBV5-1 and TRBJ2-1 for the parts outside the CDR3, the full variable domain is KAGVTQTPRYLIKTRGQQVTLSCSPISGHRSVSWYQQTPGQGLQFLFEYFSETQRNKGNFPGRFSGRQFSNSRSEMNVSTLELGDSALYLCASSSVSLGGNEQFFGPGTRLTVL.

This chain joins TRBV9 and TRBJ2-1; 7 bases are a match to TRBD2. Germline V gene data show CDR1 as SGDLS and CDR2 as YYNGEE. Trimming took 0 bases from V and 7 from J; bases not matched to a gene: 4. The CDR3 is 14 amino acids. CDR3 sequence reads: CASSVGAGANEQFF. The CDR3 bases are TGTGCCAGCAGCGTAGGGGCGGGAGCAAATGAGCAGTTCTTC.

This chain links TRBV27 with TRBJ1-5; 7 bases agree with TRBD1. Germline V CDR1 and CDR2: MNHEY, SMNVEV (reference sequence). Losses at the gene ends were 7 bases for V and 2 bases for J; bases not matched to a gene: 8. The CDR3 is 15 residues long. CDR3 DNA: TGTGCCAGCATGAAACACAGGGGCGGCAATCAGCCCCAGCATTTT. It yields the protein CASMKHRGGNQPQHF.

The table lists this clonotype with a few counts. The V and J genes are TRBV5-6 and TRBJ1-3, with D hard to call. The CDR3 totals 15 residues. Trimming left V 0 bases short and J 0 bases short, with 7 bases between. CDR1 and CDR2 from the germline V gene are SGHDT and YYEEEE. CDR3 in DNA: TGTGCCAGCAGCTTGGGGTCGCTCTCTGGAAACACCATATATTTT. Its protein product is CASSLGSLSGNTIYF.

This rearrangement joins TRBV5-4 to TRBJ2-1; TRBD2 matches at 12 bases. V lost 0 bases and J lost 0; bases outside the gene matches: 19. Germline V gives CDR1 SGHNT, CDR2 YYREEE (reference sequence). The CDR3 is made up of 23 amino acids. This CDR3 reads CASSLGVYSFTSGRPPSYNEQFF. In nucleotides, the CDR3 is TGTGCCAGCAGCTTGGGAGTTTACTCATTTACTAGCGGGAGGCCCCCCTCCTACAATGAGCAGTTCTTC.

The gene calls are TRBV7-9 and TRBJ2-3; 10 positions match TRBD2. Germline V gene lookup returns CDR1 SEHNR and CDR2 FQNEAQ (reference sequence). The CDR3 extends over 14 amino acids. V trimming: 4 bases; J trimming: 4 bases; junction bases outside the gene matches: 2. The CDR3 sequence: CASSYGLAADTQYF. The CDR3 nucleotides are TGTGCCAGCAGCTATGGACTAGCGGCAGATACGCAGTATTTT.

This clonotype occurred a few times. The chain links TRBV5-1 to TRBJ1-1; TRBD1 matches 7 bases. This CDR3 region has 14 residues. Germline V lookup: CDR1 SGHRS, CDR2 YFSETQ. The trim removed 4 bases at V and 3 bases at J, leaving 6 bases unmatched. The CDR3 region is CASSRQGGYTEAFF. CDR3 nucleotide sequence: TGCGCCAGCAGCCGTCAGGGGGGTTACACTGAAGCTTTCTTT.

The chain links TRBV6-1 to TRBJ1-1; D not certain. V lost 5 bases and J lost 7, with 8 bases in between. Germline V gene lookup returns CDR1 MNHNS and CDR2 SASEGT. The CDR3 covers 11 residues. CDR3 nucleotides: TGTGCCAGCAGTCATTCTTTTGAAGCTTTCTTT. It translates to CASSHSFEAFF.

This clonotype was seen only a few times. The chain recombines TRBV20-1 with TRBJ1-1; weak D call: TRBD1 (6 bases). This CDR3 has 12 amino acids. The V and J ends lost 6 bases and 7 bases respectively, with 15 bases between them. Germline lookup yields CDR1 DFQATT and CDR2 SNEGSKA (reference sequence). For the CDR3, the DNA is TGCAGTGCCGCTGGGGGGGCGGGTGAAGCTTTCTTT. This gives the protein CSAAGGAGEAFF.

This clonotype was counted between two and nine times. This chain joins TRBV21-1 and TRBJ2-3; whether TRBD2, the table's D call, matches the DNA was not checked. TRBV21-1 is listed as a pseudogene. CDR3 size: 19 residues. DNA of the CDR3: TGTGCCAGCAGCTCAAAGTGGGGGCCCCGGGACTCACTCACAGATACGCAGTATTTT. Translation: CASSSKWGPRDSLTDTQYF.

This chain joins TRBV2 and TRBJ1-1; D gene ambiguous. This CDR3 is 14 amino acids long. The V gene's germline CDR1 is SNHLY and CDR2 FYNNEI. V was clipped by 6 bases and J by 6 bases, with 17 bases between them. CDR3 bases: TGTGCCAGCAGGCTAGACCTGCTAGGGCCTGAAGCTTTCTTT. It specifies CASRLDLLGPEAFF.

This clonotype was seen a few times. V gene TRBV12-3 or TRBV12-4 combines with J gene TRBJ1-2; no firm D call. The CDR3 sequence is 14 residues long. Trimming shortened V by 7 bases and J by 4 bases, and 16 bases separated the two germline ends. CDR3 region: CASKTELLGYGYTF. Here the CDR3 DNA reads TGTGCCAGCAAGACGGAGCTCTTAGGCTATGGCTACACCTTC.

The chain uses TRBV5-1 and TRBJ2-7; D may be TRBD1 (5 bases). The CDR3 consists of 15 residues. V shed 0 bases and J shed 4 bases, with 14 bases lying between them. Germline V gives CDR1 SGHRS, CDR2 YFSETQ. The CDR3 sequence is CASSLVAGPEYEQYF. In DNA, the CDR3 is TGCGCCAGCAGCTTGGTGGCAGGGCCTGAATACGAGCAGTACTTC.

This clonotype was counted only a few times. The J gene is TRBJ2-1, the V gene TRBV12-3 or TRBV12-4, with TRBD2 matching 13 bases. CDR3 length: 15 residues. J lost 4 bases, V lost 6 bases, and 3 bases had no gene match. The CDR3 region is CASRPGLAGYNEQFF. The CDR3 DNA reads TGTGCCAGCAGACCGGGACTAGCGGGGTACAATGAGCAGTTCTTC.

The rearrangement uses TRBV6-5 and TRBJ2-5, with D perhaps being TRBD1 or TRBD2 (5 bases each). The length of the CDR3 is 17 residues. V was cut by 4 bases and J by 4 bases, with 22 bases left in between. Per germline, CDR1 MNHEY and CDR2 SVGAGI. The CDR3: CASSLTPGPGFRETQYF. CDR3 sequence (DNA): TGTGCCAGCAGTTTGACGCCGGGACCCGGATTTCGAGAGACCCAGTACTTC.

The chain links TRBV6-1 to TRBJ1-5, with a weak D call TRBD1 (5 bases). The germline V gene has CDR1 MNHNS and CDR2 SASEGT. Trimming shortened V by 5 bases and J by 0 bases, and 14 bases separated the two germline ends. This CDR3 region has 16 residues. CDR3 DNA: TGTGCCAGCAGTCCCCGGGGGGTCAATAGCAATCAGCCCCAGCATTTT. It is translated as CASSPRGVNSNQPQHF.

This chain connects TRBV20-1 to TRBJ1-5; D gene unclear. The CDR3 is made up of 16 amino acids. The germline gives CDR1 DFQATT, CDR2 SNEGSKA (reference sequence). V lost 0 bases, J lost 4 bases, and 16 bases lay in between. CDR3 protein: CSARDHTRTANQPQHF. DNA for the CDR3: TGCAGTGCTAGAGACCACACCCGGACGGCAAATCAGCCCCAGCATTTT.

The gene calls are TRBV19 and TRBJ2-5; 10 bases match TRBD2. In germline, CDR1 is LNHDA, CDR2 SQIVND (reference sequence). Trimming cost V 6 bases and J 5 bases; bases outside gene matches: 6. CDR3 length: 14 amino acids. This chain's CDR3 is CASSERGGLETQYF. CDR3 coding DNA: TGTGCCAGTAGCGAGCGGGGGGGCCTTGAGACCCAGTACTTC. The variable domain in full, completed from reference TRBV19 and TRBJ2-5, reads DGGITQSPKYLFRKEGQNVTLSCEQNLNHDAMYWYRQDPGQGLRLIYYSQIVNDFQKGDIAEGYSVSREKKESFPLTVTSAQKNPTAFYLCASSERGGLETQYFGPGTRLLVL.

This chain uses TRBV5-1 with TRBJ1-1, with D possibly being TRBD1 (5 bases). The V gene lost 7 bases and the J gene lost 0 bases, with 16 bases spanning the gap. CDR1 and CDR2 (germline): SGHRS, YFSETQ. The CDR3 runs to 15 residues. The CDR3 sequence: CASRSGPPMNTEAFF. The CDR3 coding sequence is TGCGCCAGCCGTTCGGGGCCCCCGATGAACACTGAAGCTTTCTTT.

The V gene is TRBV3-1, the J gene TRBJ2-1, with 13 bases identical to TRBD2. This CDR3 has 16 residues. V was clipped by 4 bases and J by 7 bases; unmatched bases: 7. Looked up from germline, CDR1 is LGHDT and CDR2 is YNNKEL (reference sequence). Here the CDR3 reads CASSRAGTSGTNEQFF. Written as DNA, the CDR3 is TGTGCCAGCAGCCGCGCCGGGACTAGCGGGACGAATGAGCAGTTCTTC.

In nucleotides, the CDR3 is TGCAGCGTTGAAGAAGGCGGCGGGGGTTCCTACAATGAGCAGTTCTTC. This translates into CSVEEGGGGSYNEQFF. The gene calls are TRBV29-1 and TRBJ2-1; 7 bases are a match to TRBD2. Losses at the gene ends were 0 bases for V and 1 base for J; bases not matched to a gene: 6. CDR1 is SQVTM, CDR2 ANQGSEA, per germline. This CDR3 has 16 amino acids.

This clonotype appeared a few times. This chain uses TRBV11-2 with TRBJ2-7; 10 positions match TRBD1. CDR3 length equals 15 residues. CDR1 is SGHAT and CDR2 is FQNNGV in the germline V gene. V dropped 5 bases and J dropped 6; count of bases not matched to a gene: 10. The CDR3 nucleotides read TGTGCCAGCAGCCTCCTGGGACAGGGGCTAAGCGAGCAGTACTTC. As protein: CASSLLGQGLSEQYF. Full variable domain (rest looked up from reference TRBV11-2 and TRBJ2-7): EAGVAQSPRYKIIEKRQSVAFWCNPISGHATLYWYQQILGQGPKLLIQFQNNGVVDDSQLPKDRFSAERLKGVDSTLKIQPAKLEDSAVYLCASSLLGQGLSEQYFGPGTRLTVT.

V usage is TRBV7-9 and J usage is TRBJ2-2, with a tentative D call TRBD2 (5 bases). Per the germline V gene, CDR1 is SEHNR and CDR2 is FQNEAQ (reference sequence). This CDR3 has 12 residues. V was cut by 2 bases and J by 12 bases, with 10 bases left in between. In DNA, the CDR3 is TGTGCCAGCAGCTTAATTTCGGGGAAGCTGTTTTTT. It specifies CASSLISGKLFF.

In its sample, this clonotype was seen a few times. The rearrangement links TRBV15 to TRBJ2-2, with D unclear. The CDR3 consists of 13 residues. CDR1 LNHNV and CDR2 YYDKDF come from the germline V gene (reference sequence). The germline V and J ends were trimmed by 6 bases and 3 bases, with 8 bases remaining between them. CDR3 DNA: TGTGCCACCAGGGGTGACGACACCGGGGAGCTGTTTTTT. It is translated as CATRGDDTGELFF.